This TCR beta chain comes out of a study of glioma-infiltrating T cells after dendritic cell vaccination (TCRdb year 2016). Background for the entire study: The cohort included around 15 glioblastoma patients drawn from Phase I and II dendritic cell vaccination trials, of whom 9 were newly diagnosed and 6 had recurrent disease. Patients received autologous tumor lysate-pulsed dendritic cell vaccination between about 2003 and 2012. The vaccine was prepared from monocyte-derived dendritic cells that were cultured for under 8 days with IL-4 and GM-CSF and then pulsed overnight with autologous tumor lysate. Each patient got three intradermal injections of the dendritic cell vaccine, spaced at biweekly intervals, in the arm below the axilla. Deep sequencing of TCR beta CDR3 regions was used to quantify tumor-infiltrating lymphocyte content and compare tumor and blood repertoires in dendritic cell-vaccinated glioblastoma patients. Survival after dendritic cell vaccination was correlated with TCR sequencing metrics, including TIL content and tumor-blood repertoire overlap.

To be selected, patients needed enough residual fresh-frozen tumor tissue and more than two years of available survival data. Molecular status otherwise varied across the glioblastoma patients, but none of them carried an isocitrate dehydrogenase mutation. PBMC collection took place before vaccination, two weeks after the third vaccination, and at tumor progression if progression occurred. Genomic DNA was extracted with the Qiagen DNeasy Blood extraction Kit. Using the immunoSEQ assay, TCRB CDR3 regions were amplified from 2 micrograms of genomic DNA, or from all available DNA when less than that was on hand. The multiplex PCR employed 60 forward primers targeting TCR V beta segments and 13 reverse primers targeting J beta segments. To estimate reads per starting template, synthetic control templates were spiked into each sample at limiting dilution. The Illumina HiSeq System generated sequencing reads of 87 bp. The study's own analysis went as follows. PCR and sequencing errors were removed by a nearest neighbor algorithm that merged closely related sequences. TCR overlap was defined as the percentage of unique tumor TCR beta sequences that were also present in the same patient's peripheral blood. Sourced from immuneACCESS, this table was stored by TCRdb with only in-frame sequences that have V and J called. A share of the clones is absent; for the studies checked, an unresolved V gene accounts for under half, and the remainder has no known explanation. The V and J calls and clone size come from that table; D and trimming were worked out from the DNA. The table for this sample lists under 40,000 clones; 90% of them were counted only once. The biggest ten clones account for roughly 2% of the sample.

CDR1 is given as LNHDA and CDR2 as SQIVND, both from the germline V gene (reference sequence). Its CDR3 holds 14 amino acids, cysteine through phenylalanine. Just CDR3 DNA is preserved here, 42 bases in frame from base 1. From V the trimming removes 7 bases and from J it removes 5 bases, while the gene matches leave 10 bases of the junction unaccounted for. As concerns this clone: Which antigen it targets is not known. Base qualities are not recorded, but no much larger clone differs from it by a single base.

Here is what the overall study found, with its caveats: The cohort was small and heterogeneous, only a few patients had full blood and tumor sets, and even fewer had initial-recurrent tumor pairs. Higher estimated pretreatment TIL content predicted longer time to progression and overall survival after dendritic cell vaccination. The three-group TCR overlap response model was characterized as speculative, and prospective validation of the model was stated to be required. TCR clonality showed no direct relationship with survival, which suggests that a diverse polyclonal response may matter.

The source material was blood, sampled before dendritic cell vaccination. The source of this sequence is a human donor with glioblastoma. This chain joins TRBV19 to TRBJ1-1; TRBD1 fits 7 bases in the junction. This receptor has the CDR3 CASTLTGFGTEAFF. The DNA sequence follows: TGTGCCAGTACCTTGACAGGGTTCGGGACTGAAGCTTTCTTT.